This TCR beta chain is from a study of blood T cell repertoires in COVID-19. Study in general: COVID-19 samples collected from the United States, Italy and Spain covered acute and convalescent phases. Sample material is recorded as cDNA or gDNA derived from T cells, B-cell-depleted T cells, or PBMCs.

There are 14 residues in the CDR3. The V gene end was trimmed by 3 bases and the J gene end by 5 bases; junction bases not matched to a gene: 6. Germline V gene data show CDR1 as LGHDT and CDR2 as YNNKEL (reference sequence). Authors' processing steps: By means of reference gene primer amplification, nucleated cell counts were estimated. Here immunoSEQ multiplex PCR was the method, and the copy in TCRdb shows in-frame clones only, minus some. That table is the source of V, J and clone size, and D and trimming were worked out from the DNA. This table has about 81,000 clones, roughly 88% appearing once.

The TCR comes from a woman aged 80 or older with acute or convalescent COVID-19. The chain uses TRBV3-1 (or the pseudogene TRBV3-2) and TRBJ1-2, with 7 bases identical to TRBD1. Sequenced: peripheral blood. DNA of the CDR3: TGTGCCAGCAGCCAGGGACAGATTTTTTATGGCTACACCTTC. Translation: CASSQGQIFYGYTF.